The T cell receptor beta chain under discussion was sequenced for a study of response to subunit inactivated influenza vaccine. Regarding the study as a whole: That few new T cells are recruited by each seasonal influenza vaccination was the authors' suggestion.

TCRdb re-called the RT-PCR reads through MiXCR, storing one row per CDR3 protein. The sample shows hundreds of thousands of distinct CDR3 sequences, about 10% of them seen only once. Note on this clonotype: Antigen specificity is unknown.

The CDR3 has 11 residues. V was cut by 6 bases and J by 3 bases, with 9 bases left in between. Germline CDR1 is DFQATT and CDR2 is SNEGSKA (reference sequence). The TCR comes from a man over 45 who received an inactivated influenza vaccine. The sample in question was PBMCs from blood, obtained 45 days after vaccination. The V call is TRBV20-1, the J call TRBJ2-7; D is perhaps TRBD2 (5 bases). The CDR3 sequence is CSATGNYEQYF. The DNA of the CDR3 is TGCAGTGCGACGGGGAACTACGAGCAGTACTTC.